In this sample, the clone carrying this T cell receptor beta chain turned up many times. Antigen specificity is unknown. The data belong to a study of T cells in Graves' hyperthyroidism and ophthalmopathy. Notes on the study in general: Most thyroid-expanded clonotypes above 0.001 were also found in blood. Ophthalmopathy, which appeared later, was predicted by the model a median 6.5 months before onset. Separation of ophthalmopathy from stable hyperthyroidism was achieved by a 13 V-J model.

RNA transcripts gave rise to amplified TCR beta CDR3 regions. HTBI primers were used for first-round RT-PCR of the TCR CDR3. TCRdb redid the calling of the multiplex PCR reads with MiXCR, one entry per CDR3 protein. Found here are 250,000 to 300,000 distinct CDR3 sequences, about 15% of them singletons; the top ten hold roughly 13%. V lost 6 bases to trimming and J lost 5 bases, with 8 bases between them. The CDR3 is 12 residues long. Hyperthyroidism patients were newly diagnosed, had disease duration under 2 months, and were aged 18 to 65 years. The TCR originated in a woman in her forties with Graves' hyperthyroidism that later progressed to Graves' ophthalmopathy. V is TRBV12-3 or TRBV12-4 and J is TRBJ1-5; D remains ambiguous. The sequenced material came from blood. The CDR3 coding sequence is TGTGCCAGCAGCTACGGCGATCAGCCCCAGCATTTT. Amino acids: CASSYGDQPQHF.